These 19 T cell receptor beta chains share one sample of origin, sequenced in a study of graft-versus-host responses after intestinal transplantation. Generated by immunoSEQ multiplex PCR, the TCRdb table keeps only in-frame clones and is missing some. The sample includes some 14,000 clones, about 33% seen only once; the top ten take more than 5%. The starting material was alloreactive CD4+ T cells from a mixed lymphocyte reaction culture, obtained before intestinal transplant. As to subset: CFSE-low proliferating T cells sorted from approximately 6-day pre-transplant mixed lymphocyte reaction (GvH or HvG direction). The receptors originated from a human patient who received an intestinal transplant.

Of note for this clone: It differs at one base from a far larger clone, so likely a read error. Different DNA sequences within this sample yield the same CDR3. The J gene is TRBJ1-2, the V gene TRBV6-1; D is unresolved. Trimming removed 5 bases at V and 3 bases at J, with 10 bases between. This CDR3 has 13 residues. Germline V lookup: CDR1 MNHNS, CDR2 SASEGT. In DNA, the CDR3 is TGTGCCAGCAGTATAGGGATTTACTATGGCTACACCTTC. Translation gives CASSIGIYYGYTF.

This chain uses TRBV5-1 with TRBJ2-3; TRBD2 agrees at 9 bases. V gave up 0 bases and J gave up 1 base; unmatched junction bases: 9. Germline lookup yields CDR1 SGHRS and CDR2 YFSETQ. The CDR3 is 18 amino acids. CDR3 DNA sequence: TGCGCCAGCAGCTTGGCGCTTAGCGGGAGCCTAGGCACAGATACGCAGTATTTT. Protein sequence: CASSLALSGSLGTDTQYF.

This chain connects TRBV27 to TRBJ2-5, with 7 bases lining up with TRBD2. The J call may be mistaken, given a closer DNA end match to TRBJ2-7. CDR1 is MNHEY and CDR2 is SMNVEV in the germline V gene (reference sequence). This CDR3 comprises 14 residues. CDR3 loop: CASRLMGGGDEQYF. As DNA, the CDR3 is TGTGCCAGCAGGCTCATGGGGGGAGGGGACGAGCAGTACTTC.

The chain is built from TRBV15 and TRBJ1-5; perhaps TRBD1 as D (5 bases). V lost 4 bases to trimming and J lost 4 bases, with 14 bases between them. Germline CDR1 is LNHNV and CDR2 is YYDKDF (reference sequence). The CDR3 totals 15 residues. CDR3 nucleotides: TGTGCCACCAGCATGCGTCAGGGAACGAATCAGCCCCAGCATTTT. Protein product: CATSMRQGTNQPQHF. Together with reference TRBV15 and TRBJ1-5, the CDR3 gives the full variable domain: DAMVIQNPRYQVTQFGKPVTLSCSQTLNHNVMYWYQQKSSQAPKLLFHYYDKDFNNEADTPDNFQSRRPNTSFCFLDIRSPGLGDTAMYLCATSMRQGTNQPQHFGDGTRLSIL.

This clone has only a few counts. The V call is TRBV6-5, the J call TRBJ2-3; no firm D call. The CDR3 runs to 14 residues. Germline CDR1 reads MNHEY; CDR2 reads SVGAGI. V was clipped by 6 bases and J by 3 bases, with 13 bases between them. The CDR3: CASSPFLATDTQYF. Written as DNA, the CDR3 is TGTGCCAGCAGCCCCTTTCTGGCTACAGATACGCAGTATTTT.

The V call is TRBV30, the J call TRBJ2-1, with D perhaps matching TRBD1 or TRBD2 (6 bases each). The CDR3 has 12 amino acids. Between the trimmed V and J ends, which lost 1 base and 10 bases, there was a span of 11 bases. CDR1 and CDR2 (germline): GTSNPN, SVGIG (reference sequence). CDR3 in DNA: TGTGCCTGGAGTGAGGGGGGCTACGAGCAGTTCTTC. Encoded protein: CAWSEGGYEQFF. The entire variable domain, with the rest obtained from reference TRBV30 and TRBJ2-1, is as follows: SQTIHQWPATLVQPVGSPLSLECTVEGTSNPNLYWYRQAAGRGLQLLFYSVGIGQISSEVPQNLSASRPQDRQFILSSKKLLLSDSGFYLCAWSEGGYEQFFGPGTRLTVL.

This clone appeared a few times. The chain combines TRBV2 with TRBJ1-2; D gene uncertain. Germline CDR1 SNHLY, CDR2 FYNNEI. With 4 bases removed from V and 7 bases from J, the gap between germline ends came to 7 bases. This CDR3 comprises 11 residues. The CDR3 protein is CASSVYGGYTF. CDR3 DNA sequence: TGTGCCAGCAGTGTTTATGGTGGCTACACCTTC.

The chain employs TRBV18 and TRBJ1-1; maybe TRBD1 (6 bases). V lost 1 base and J 3 bases, leaving 6 bases between the germline ends. The CDR3 has 13 residues. Germline V lookup: CDR1 KGHSH, CDR2 LQKENI. The CDR3 here is CASSPRQDTEAFF. The CDR3 DNA reads TGTGCCAGCTCACCACGACAGGACACTGAAGCTTTCTTT.

This clone occurred a few times. V is TRBV18 and J is TRBJ1-5; 11 bases map to TRBD1. This CDR3 is 16 amino acids long. CDR1 is KGHSH and CDR2 is LQKENI in the germline V gene. With V trimmed by 4 bases and J by 3 bases, 5 bases remained unmatched. CDR3 coding DNA: TGTGCCAGCTCACACAGGACAGGGGGCATCAATCAGCCCCAGCATTTT. This encodes CASSHRTGGINQPQHF.

Within the sample, this clone is large. The CDR3 DNA sequence: TGTGCCAGCAGCGCCACCCTAGGCAGCTCCTACGAGCAGTACTTC. It encodes CASSATLGSSYEQYF. This sequence joins TRBV7-9 and TRBJ2-7; D not resolved. CDR1 SEHNR and CDR2 FQNEAQ come from the germline V gene (reference sequence). The CDR3 extends over 15 amino acids. V was cut by 5 bases and J by 0 bases, with 14 bases left in between. The variable domain in full, completed from reference TRBV7-9 and TRBJ2-7, reads DTGVSQNPRHKITKRGQNVTFRCDPISEHNRLYWYRQTLGQGPEFLTYFQNEAQLEKSRLLSDRFSAERPKGSFSTLEIQRTEQGDSAMYLCASSATLGSSYEQYFGPGTRLTVT.

This clone has a handful of counts. The V call is TRBV10-3, the J call TRBJ2-7; TRBD2 aligns across 9 bases. The V gene's germline CDR1 is ENHRY and CDR2 SYGVKD. The V and J ends lost 3 bases and 5 bases, in that order; junction bases with no gene match: 17. CDR3 length equals 18 residues. CDR3: CAISDISGGRGFSNEQYF. The CDR3 bases are TGTGCCATCAGTGATATTAGCGGGGGAAGAGGGTTTTCAAACGAGCAGTACTTC.

J is TRBJ1-1 and V is TRBV5-4; 10 nucleotides align to TRBD1. The V gene's germline CDR1 is SGHNT and CDR2 YYREEE (reference sequence). The CDR3 totals 17 residues. The junction had 14 bases not matched to a gene; V was cut back by 4 bases and J by 5 bases. CDR3 amino acids: CASSDFRDRGRWTEAFF. In DNA form, the CDR3 reads TGTGCCAGCAGCGACTTTAGGGACAGGGGTCGATGGACTGAAGCTTTCTTT. Combining the CDR3 with reference TRBV5-4 and TRBJ1-1 gives the whole variable domain ETGVTQSPTHLIKTRGQQVTLRCSSQSGHNTVSWYQQALGQGPQFIFQYYREEENGRGNFPPRFSGLQFPNYSSELNVNALELDDSALYLCASSDFRDRGRWTEAFFGQGTRLTVV.

Of note for this clone: Within the sample, other DNA sequences also encode this same CDR3. V usage is TRBV7-9 and J usage is TRBJ2-1; D uncertain. The length of the CDR3 is 19 residues. The germline V gene encodes CDR1 SEHNR and CDR2 FQNEAQ (reference sequence). Trimming shortened V by 1 base and J by 8 bases, and 27 bases separated the two germline ends. The CDR3 DNA sequence: TGTGCCAGCAGCTTAGGTTTCTCAACGGGTGGACCGGTTGTGTATGAGCAGTTCTTC. Protein product: CASSLGFSTGGPVVYEQFF. Full variable domain (missing parts from reference TRBV7-9 and TRBJ2-1): DTGVSQNPRHKITKRGQNVTFRCDPISEHNRLYWYRQTLGQGPEFLTYFQNEAQLEKSRLLSDRFSAERPKGSFSTLEIQRTEQGDSAMYLCASSLGFSTGGPVVYEQFFGPGTRLTVL.

In its sample, this clone was seen a few times. V is TRBV4-1 and J is TRBJ2-7, with TRBD2 matching 10 bases. V was clipped by 4 bases and J by 4 bases; unmatched bases: 7. This CDR3 region has 15 residues. From germline, CDR1 is MGHRA and CDR2 YSYEKL. The chain's CDR3 is CASSRLAGVPYEQYF. The CDR3 DNA sequence: TGCGCCAGCAGCCGTCTAGCGGGAGTTCCATACGAGCAGTACTTC.

This chain connects TRBV7-9 to TRBJ2-7, with 9 bases aligning to TRBD1. This CDR3 has 19 amino acids. Germline CDR1 is SEHNR and CDR2 is FQNEAQ (reference sequence). J lost 1 base, V lost 5 bases, and 18 bases had no gene match. CDR3 region: CASSATWTGAGKSSYEQYF. DNA of the CDR3: TGTGCCAGCAGCGCAACTTGGACAGGGGCAGGGAAGTCGTCCTACGAGCAGTACTTC.

V is TRBV6-5 and J is TRBJ2-7; 11 bases are shared with TRBD2. The CDR3 is 14 amino acids. Germline-derived CDR1 and CDR2 are MNHEY and SVGAGI. J lost 1 base, V lost 8 bases, and 4 bases had no gene match. The CDR3 protein is CASGGTSGSYEQYF. The CDR3, as DNA: TGTGCCAGCGGGGGGACTAGCGGATCCTACGAGCAGTACTTC.

This clone was found a few times. This chain joins TRBV19 and TRBJ2-5; D might be TRBD1 or TRBD2, each matching 5 bases. From germline, CDR1 is LNHDA and CDR2 SQIVND (reference sequence). This CDR3 contains 15 residues. The ends were cut back, 6 bases at V and 0 bases at J, with 14 bases in the middle. As DNA, the CDR3 is TGTGCCAGTAGCGGGGCAGTTAGCTACCAAGAGACCCAGTACTTC. This sequence encodes CASSGAVSYQETQYF.

Only a few counts were recorded for this clone. The V call is TRBV9, the J call TRBJ1-1; 9 nucleotides agree with TRBD1. The germline gives CDR1 SGDLS, CDR2 YYNGEE. The CDR3 runs to 16 residues. Trimming at V came to 2 bases and at J to 1 base, leaving 6 bases not matched to a gene. The CDR3 sequence is CASSVGTGFWNTEAFF. The CDR3 DNA reads as TGTGCCAGCAGCGTCGGGACAGGGTTTTGGAACACTGAAGCTTTCTTT.

This clone was detected only a few times. This chain connects TRBV30 to TRBJ2-3; 8 bases line up with TRBD1. Per the germline V gene, CDR1 is GTSNPN and CDR2 is SVGIG (reference sequence). The J segment lost 6 bases and the V segment lost 5 bases, leaving 10 bases of the junction unmatched. This CDR3 contains 14 residues. In nucleotides, the CDR3 is TGTGCCTGGGACCGGGACAGGTCTTGGGATACGCAGTATTTT. Translated, it gives CAWDRDRSWDTQYF.